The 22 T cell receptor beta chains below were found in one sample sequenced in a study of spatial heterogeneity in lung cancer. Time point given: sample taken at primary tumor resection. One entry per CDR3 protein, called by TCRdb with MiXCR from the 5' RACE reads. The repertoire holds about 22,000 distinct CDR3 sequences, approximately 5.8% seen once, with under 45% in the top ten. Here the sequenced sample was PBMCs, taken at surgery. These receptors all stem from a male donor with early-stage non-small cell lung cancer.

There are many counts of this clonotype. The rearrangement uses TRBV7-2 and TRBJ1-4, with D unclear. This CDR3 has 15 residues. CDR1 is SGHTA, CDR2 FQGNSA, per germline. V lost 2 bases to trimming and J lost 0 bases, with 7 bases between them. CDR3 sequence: CASSLTGATNEKLFF. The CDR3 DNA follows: TGTGCCAGCAGCTTAACCGGGGCAACTAATGAAAAACTGTTTTTT.

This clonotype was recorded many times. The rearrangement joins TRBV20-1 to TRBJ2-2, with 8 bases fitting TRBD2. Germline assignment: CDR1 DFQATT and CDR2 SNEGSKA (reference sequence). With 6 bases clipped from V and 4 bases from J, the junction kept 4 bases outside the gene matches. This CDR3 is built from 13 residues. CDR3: CSAGGGGTGELFF. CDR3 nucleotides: TGCAGTGCCGGGGGGGGCGGCACCGGGGAGCTGTTTTTT.

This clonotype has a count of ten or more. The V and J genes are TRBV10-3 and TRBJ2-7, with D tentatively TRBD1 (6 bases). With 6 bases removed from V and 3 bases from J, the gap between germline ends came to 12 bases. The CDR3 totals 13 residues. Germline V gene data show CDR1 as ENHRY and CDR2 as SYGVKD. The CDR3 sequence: CAIRTGQNYEQYF. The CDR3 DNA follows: TGTGCCATCAGGACCGGACAGAACTACGAGCAGTACTTC.

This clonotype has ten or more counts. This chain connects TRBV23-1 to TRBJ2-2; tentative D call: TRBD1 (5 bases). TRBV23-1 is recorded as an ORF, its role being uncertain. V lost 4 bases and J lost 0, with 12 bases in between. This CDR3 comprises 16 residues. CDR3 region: CASSLDRISNTGELFF. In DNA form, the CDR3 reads TGCGCCAGCAGTCTCGACAGAATATCGAACACCGGGGAGCTGTTTTTT.

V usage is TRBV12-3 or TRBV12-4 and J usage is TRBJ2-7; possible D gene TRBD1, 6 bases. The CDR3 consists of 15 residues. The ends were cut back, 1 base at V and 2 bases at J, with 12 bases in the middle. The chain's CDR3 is CASSLGDRSTYEQYF. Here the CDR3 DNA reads TGTGCCAGCAGTTTAGGTGACAGGTCCACCTACGAGCAGTACTTC.

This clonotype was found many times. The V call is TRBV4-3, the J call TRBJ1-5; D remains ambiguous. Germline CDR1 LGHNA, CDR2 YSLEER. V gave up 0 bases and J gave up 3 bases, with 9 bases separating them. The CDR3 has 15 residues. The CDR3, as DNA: TGCGCCAGCAGCCAAGATCTGGGCCCCAATCAGCCCCAGCATTTT. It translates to CASSQDLGPNQPQHF.

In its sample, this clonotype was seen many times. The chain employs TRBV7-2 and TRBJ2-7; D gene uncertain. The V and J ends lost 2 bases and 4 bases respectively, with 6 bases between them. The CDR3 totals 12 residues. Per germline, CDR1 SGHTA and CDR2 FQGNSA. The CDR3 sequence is CASSLYGYEQYF. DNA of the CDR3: TGTGCCAGCAGCTTATACGGGTACGAGCAGTACTTC.

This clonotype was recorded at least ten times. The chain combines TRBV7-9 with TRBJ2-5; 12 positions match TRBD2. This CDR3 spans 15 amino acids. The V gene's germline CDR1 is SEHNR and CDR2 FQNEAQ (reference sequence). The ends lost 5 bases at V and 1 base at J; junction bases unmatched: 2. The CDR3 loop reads CASSPTSGGQETQYF. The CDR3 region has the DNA TGTGCCAGCAGCCCGACTAGCGGGGGCCAAGAGACCCAGTACTTC.

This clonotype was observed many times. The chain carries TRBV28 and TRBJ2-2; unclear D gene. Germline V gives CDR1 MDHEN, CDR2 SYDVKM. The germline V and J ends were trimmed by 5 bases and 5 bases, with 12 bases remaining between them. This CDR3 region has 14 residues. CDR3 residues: CASSTTQGTGELFF. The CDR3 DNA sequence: TGTGCCAGCAGTACGACCCAAGGGACCGGGGAGCTGTTTTTT.

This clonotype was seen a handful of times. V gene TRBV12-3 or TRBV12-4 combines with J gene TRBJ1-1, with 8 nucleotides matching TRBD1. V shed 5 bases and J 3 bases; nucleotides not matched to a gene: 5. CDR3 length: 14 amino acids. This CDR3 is CASSVGQAYTEAFF. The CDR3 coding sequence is TGTGCCAGCAGTGTGGGACAGGCCTACACTGAAGCTTTCTTT.

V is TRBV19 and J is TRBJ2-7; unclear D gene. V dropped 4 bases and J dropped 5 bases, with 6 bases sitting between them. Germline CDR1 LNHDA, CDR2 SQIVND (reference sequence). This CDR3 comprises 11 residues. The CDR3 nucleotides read TGTGCCAGTAGTAATTTCCACGAGCAGTACTTC. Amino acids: CASSNFHEQYF.

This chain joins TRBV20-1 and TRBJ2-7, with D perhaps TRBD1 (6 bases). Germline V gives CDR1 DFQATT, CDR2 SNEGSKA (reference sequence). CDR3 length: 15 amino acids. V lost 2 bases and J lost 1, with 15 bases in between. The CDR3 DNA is TGCAGTGCTAGAAGGGCCCAGGACAGATCCTACGAGCAGTACTTC. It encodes CSARRAQDRSYEQYF.

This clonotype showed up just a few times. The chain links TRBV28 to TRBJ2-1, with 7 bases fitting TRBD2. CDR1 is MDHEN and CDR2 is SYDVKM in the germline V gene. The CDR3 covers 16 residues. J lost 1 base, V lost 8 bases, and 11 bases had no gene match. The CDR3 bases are TGTGCCAGCCAGTCCCCTAGCGGCCATTCCTACAATGAGCAGTTCTTC. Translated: CASQSPSGHSYNEQFF.

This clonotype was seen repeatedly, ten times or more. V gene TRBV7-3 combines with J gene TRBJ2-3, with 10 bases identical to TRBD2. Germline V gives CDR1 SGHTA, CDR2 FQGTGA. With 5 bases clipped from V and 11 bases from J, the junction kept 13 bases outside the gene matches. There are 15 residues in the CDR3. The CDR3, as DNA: TGTGCCAGCAGCCCTGTAGCGGGGGGAAGGGTCGAGCAGTATTTT. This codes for CASSPVAGGRVEQYF.

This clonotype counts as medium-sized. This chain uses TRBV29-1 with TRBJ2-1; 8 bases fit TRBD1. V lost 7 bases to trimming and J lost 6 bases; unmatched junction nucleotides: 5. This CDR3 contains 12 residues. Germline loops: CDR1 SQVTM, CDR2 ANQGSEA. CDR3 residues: CSAGTGGNEQFF. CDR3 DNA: TGCAGCGCAGGGACAGGCGGCAATGAGCAGTTCTTC.

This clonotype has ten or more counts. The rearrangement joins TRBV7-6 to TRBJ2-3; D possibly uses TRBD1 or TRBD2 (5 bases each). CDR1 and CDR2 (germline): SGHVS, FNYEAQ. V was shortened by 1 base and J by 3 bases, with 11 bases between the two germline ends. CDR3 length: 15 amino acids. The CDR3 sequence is CASSLVGTHTDTQYF. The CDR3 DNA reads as TGTGCCAGCAGCTTAGTTGGGACCCATACAGATACGCAGTATTTT.

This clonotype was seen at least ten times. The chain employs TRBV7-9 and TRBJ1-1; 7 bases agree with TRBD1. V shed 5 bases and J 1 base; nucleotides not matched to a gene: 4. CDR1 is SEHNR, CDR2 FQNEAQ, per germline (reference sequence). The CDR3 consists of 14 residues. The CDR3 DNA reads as TGTGCCAGCAGCCAGAACAGGGGGAACACTGAAGCTTTCTTT. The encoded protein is CASSQNRGNTEAFF. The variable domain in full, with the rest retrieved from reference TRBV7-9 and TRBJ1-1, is DTGVSQNPRHKITKRGQNVTFRCDPISEHNRLYWYRQTLGQGPEFLTYFQNEAQLEKSRLLSDRFSAERPKGSFSTLEIQRTEQGDSAMYLCASSQNRGNTEAFFGQGTRLTVV.

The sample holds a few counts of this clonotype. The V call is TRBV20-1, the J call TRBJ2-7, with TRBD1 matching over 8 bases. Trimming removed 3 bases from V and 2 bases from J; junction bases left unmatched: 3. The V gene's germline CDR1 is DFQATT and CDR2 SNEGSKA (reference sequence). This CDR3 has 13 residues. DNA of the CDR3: TGCAGTGCTAGCTACAGGGGGGCCTACGAGCAGTACTTC. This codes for CSASYRGAYEQYF.

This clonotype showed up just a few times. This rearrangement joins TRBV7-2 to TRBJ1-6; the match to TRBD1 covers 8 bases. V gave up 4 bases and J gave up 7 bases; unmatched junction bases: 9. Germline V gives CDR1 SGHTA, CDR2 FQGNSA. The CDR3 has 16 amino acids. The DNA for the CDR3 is TGTGCCAGCAGCTCGTTGGGGCAGGGGGCCAATTCACCCCTCCACTTT. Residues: CASSSLGQGANSPLHF.

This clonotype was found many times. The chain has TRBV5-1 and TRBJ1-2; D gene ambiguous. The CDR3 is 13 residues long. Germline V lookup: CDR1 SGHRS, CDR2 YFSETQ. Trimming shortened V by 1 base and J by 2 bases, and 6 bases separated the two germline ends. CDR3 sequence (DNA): TGCGCCAGCAGCTTGTGGGAGAACTATGGCTACACCTTC. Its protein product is CASSLWENYGYTF.

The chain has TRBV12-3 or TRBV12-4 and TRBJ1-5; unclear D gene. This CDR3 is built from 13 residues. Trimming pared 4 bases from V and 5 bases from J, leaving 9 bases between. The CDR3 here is CASSWSIHQPQHF. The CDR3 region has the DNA TGTGCCAGCAGTTGGTCGATCCATCAGCCCCAGCATTTT.

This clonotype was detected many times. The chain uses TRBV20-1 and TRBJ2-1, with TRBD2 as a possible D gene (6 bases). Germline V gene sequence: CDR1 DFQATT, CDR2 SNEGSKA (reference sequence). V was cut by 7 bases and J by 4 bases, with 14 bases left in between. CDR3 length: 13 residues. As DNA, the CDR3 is TGCAGTGGGTCCCGGGAGATTTACAATGAGCAGTTCTTC. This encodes CSGSREIYNEQFF.